Listed below are T cell receptor beta chains from one sample, sequenced in a study of shared clonotypes between healthy human individuals. Method: immunoSEQ multiplex PCR; TCRdb's copy keeps in-frame clones and lacks some. Here the sample spans fewer than 1.8 million clones, approximately 98.5% being singletons. Sequencing was performed on naive CD4+ T cells sorted from blood. Receptors originate from a man between 25 and 39 years old in good health. CDR3s include the opening cysteine and the closing phenylalanine or tryptophan. D genes are given only for firm matches.

d_gene | len | j_gene | v_gene | CDR3aa | CDR3nt
. | 13 | TRBJ2-1 | TRBV18 | CASSPDRYNEQFF | TGTGCCAGCTCACCGGACCGCTACAATGAGCAGTTCTTC
TRBD2 | 15 | TRBJ2-1 | TRBV7-8 | CASSLLLAGRNEQFF | TGTGCCAGCAGTTTATTACTAGCGGGAAGGAATGAGCAGTTCTTC
. | 15 | TRBJ2-2 | TRBV6-5 | CASSYEGLGTGELFF | TGTGCCAGCAGTTACGAGGGGCTTGGCACCGGGGAGCTGTTTTTT
. | 15 | TRBJ2-1 | TRBV5-4 | CASSFGIADYNEQFF | TGTGCCAGCAGCTTTGGCATAGCGGACTACAATGAGCAGTTCTTC
. | 15 | TRBJ2-1 | TRBV29-1 | CSVGIEPSPYNEQFF | TGCAGCGTTGGAATTGAGCCTTCTCCCTACAATGAGCAGTTCTTC
TRBD1 | 17 | TRBJ2-6 | TRBV28 | CASSLTGGSSGANVLTF | TGTGCCAGCAGTTTAACAGGGGGAAGCTCTGGGGCCAACGTCCTGACTTTC
. | 14 | TRBJ2-1 | TRBV27 | CASRSSYSYNEQFF | TGTGCCAGCAGATCGAGTTACTCCTACAATGAGCAGTTCTTC
TRBD1 | 16 | TRBJ1-1 | TRBV7-3 | CASSSGQGRSVTEAFF | TGTGCCAGCAGCTCCGGACAGGGCAGAAGTGTCACTGAAGCTTTCTTT
TRBD1 | 14 | TRBJ1-1 | TRBV7-8 | CASSSNRGETEAFF | TGTGCCAGCAGTTCTAACAGGGGGGAGACTGAAGCTTTCTTT
TRBD1 | 17 | TRBJ2-6 | TRBV11-2 | CASSLGTGTSGANVLTF | TGTGCCAGCAGCCTAGGGACAGGGACGTCTGGGGCCAACGTCCTGACTTTC
. | 14 | TRBJ1-5 | TRBV6-5 | CASSWTDSNQPQHF | TGTGCCAGCAGTTGGACAGATAGCAATCAGCCCCAGCATTTT
. | 13 | TRBJ2-5 | TRBV28 | CASSEGDLETQYF | TGTGCCAGCAGTGAGGGGGATTTGGAGACCCAGTACTTC
TRBD2 | 15 | TRBJ2-3 | TRBV5-1 | CASRMLAGGSDTQYF | TGCGCCAGCAGGATGCTAGCGGGAGGATCGGATACGCAGTATTTT
TRBD1 | 16 | TRBJ2-1 | TRBV5-4 | CASSSATGGLYNEQFF | TGTGCCAGCAGCTCAGCAACAGGGGGACTCTACAATGAGCAGTTCTTC
TRBD2 | 17 | TRBJ2-7 | TRBV5-8 | CASSSGRLAGRSYEQYF | TGTGCCAGCAGCTCCGGTCGACTAGCGGGGCGATCCTACGAGCAGTACTTC
TRBD2 | 14 | TRBJ2-7 | TRBV28 | CASKTSGSSYEQYF | TGTGCCAGTAAGACTAGCGGGAGCTCCTACGAGCAGTACTTC
. | 15 | TRBJ2-1 | TRBV6-1 | CASSDKSPSYNEQFF | TGTGCCAGCAGCGACAAATCACCCTCCTACAATGAGCAGTTCTTC
TRBD1 | 14 | TRBJ1-4 | TRBV2 | CASSEGRGREKLFF | TGTGCCAGCAGCGAAGGCAGGGGGCGGGAAAAACTGTTTTTT
. | 16 | TRBJ2-1 | TRBV5-1 | CASSLDGQSSYNEQFF | TGCGCCAGCAGCTTGGATGGACAGAGCTCCTACAATGAGCAGTTCTTC
. | 13 | TRBJ2-5 | TRBV28 | CASTLRDSETQYF | TGTGCCAGCACGCTAAGGGATTCAGAGACCCAGTACTTC
. | 13 | TRBJ2-1 | TRBV5-1 | CASSWNGDGEQFF | TGCGCCAGCAGCTGGAATGGGGACGGTGAGCAGTTCTTC
. | 14 | TRBJ2-7 | TRBV14 | CASSQYRGSYEQYF | TGTGCCAGCAGCCAATATCGGGGGTCCTACGAGCAGTACTTC